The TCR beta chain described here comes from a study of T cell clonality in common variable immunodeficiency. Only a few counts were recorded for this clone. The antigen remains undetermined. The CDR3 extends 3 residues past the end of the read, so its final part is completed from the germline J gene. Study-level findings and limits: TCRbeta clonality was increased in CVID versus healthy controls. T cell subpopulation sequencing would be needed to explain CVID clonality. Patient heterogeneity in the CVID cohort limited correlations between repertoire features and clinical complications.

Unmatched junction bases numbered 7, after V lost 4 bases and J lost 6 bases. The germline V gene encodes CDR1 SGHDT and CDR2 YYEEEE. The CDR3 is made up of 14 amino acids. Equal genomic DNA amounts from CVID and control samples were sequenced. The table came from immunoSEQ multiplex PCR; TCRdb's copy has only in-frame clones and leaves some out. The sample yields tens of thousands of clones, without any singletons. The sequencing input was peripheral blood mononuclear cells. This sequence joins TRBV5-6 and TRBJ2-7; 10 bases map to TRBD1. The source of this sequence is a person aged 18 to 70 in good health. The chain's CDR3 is CASSTGTGVVEQYF. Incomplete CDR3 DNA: TGTGCCAGCAGCACAGGGACAGGGGTGGTCGAG.